A single sample is the source of the 8 T cell receptor beta chains below, sequenced in a study of naive and memory T cell subsets (TCRdb year 2017). The library was produced with UMI-ligation and nested PCR. The sequencer was an Illumina MiSeq. The ligated cDNA was amplified in four rounds of PCR with nested alpha and beta constant region primers together with the SP2 primer. Through fastp at Q25 and MiXCR, TCRdb rebuilt clones from the public reads, retaining in-frame beta chains. Rows with a matching CDR3 protein are joined into one entry that keeps the most common DNA and genes. The sample table shows about 37,000 distinct CDR3 sequences, and 9.5% to 12% are seen once. The ten largest clones take up 3.5% to 5% of the sample. The sample's treatment or condition label, decoded: skin biopsy from PPD injection site in Mantoux-positive individual. The study reported a robust and sensitive protocol to amplify, sequence and analyze TCRs, based on 3' ligation of a UMI-containing oligonucleotide to TCR cDNA.

This specimen was skin, taken from a tuberculin skin test site. These receptors came from an adult in good health.

This clonotype came up many times. The rearrangement uses TRBV20-1 and TRBJ2-7; a weak D match, TRBD1 (7 bases). This CDR3 comprises 15 residues. V was clipped by 0 bases and J by 6 bases, with 18 bases between them. Per the germline V gene, CDR1 is DFQATT and CDR2 is SNEGSKA (reference sequence). In DNA, the CDR3 is TGCAGTGCTAGAGATTGGCGGGACAGTCTTCTCGAGCAGTACTTC. Translated, it gives CSARDWRDSLLEQYF.

By share, this clonotype counts as medium-sized. This chain connects TRBV5-4 to TRBJ2-7; TRBD1 matches at 10 bases. The germline V gene encodes CDR1 SGHNT and CDR2 YYREEE (reference sequence). The V segment lost 4 bases and the J segment 5 bases; nucleotides outside the gene matches: 3. The CDR3 has 13 residues. CDR3 DNA sequence: TGTGCCAGCAGCAGACAGGGGGCGGACGAGCAGTACTTC. It is translated as CASSRQGADEQYF.

The table lists this clonotype with many counts. The chain carries TRBV2 and TRBJ2-5; TRBD1 aligns across 7 bases. The length of the CDR3 is 19 residues. In germline, CDR1 is SNHLY, CDR2 FYNNEI. V shed 4 bases, J shed 1 base, and the junction held 18 bases outside the gene matches. The CDR3 DNA follows: TGTGCCAGCAGTGGAAATGTTGGACAGGTTCTTGTGGGCCAAGAGACCCAGTACTTC. It specifies CASSGNVGQVLVGQETQYF.

This clonotype was found a few times. V usage is TRBV27 and J usage is TRBJ2-3; a weak D match, TRBD2 (6 bases). Trimming took off 5 bases at V and 7 bases at J, with 10 bases between the two ends. CDR3 length: 12 amino acids. Germline loops: CDR1 MNHEY, CDR2 SMNVEV (reference sequence). The CDR3 loop is CASSTSRNTQYF. CDR3 nucleotides: TGTGCCAGCAGTACTAGCCGCAATACGCAGTATTTT.

This clonotype was seen at least ten times. The chain links TRBV7-3 to TRBJ2-3, with 7 positions matching TRBD1. The CDR3 covers 14 residues. The ends lost 5 bases at V and 5 bases at J; junction bases unmatched: 7. Germline loops: CDR1 SGHTA, CDR2 FQGTGA. CDR3 DNA sequence: TGTGCCAGCAGCCCCCGGACAGGAGAAGATACGCAGTATTTT. Its protein product is CASSPRTGEDTQYF.

This clonotype was counted many times. This rearrangement joins TRBV6-6 to TRBJ1-1; 8 nucleotides align to TRBD1. V gave up 0 bases and J gave up 6 bases; unmatched junction bases: 6. Per germline, CDR1 MNHNY and CDR2 SVGAGI (reference sequence). The CDR3 has 15 residues. The CDR3, as DNA: TGTGCCAGCAGTTACTCGATTCAGGGGGCCGCTGAAGCTTTCTTT. Protein: CASSYSIQGAAEAFF.

In its sample, this clonotype was seen many times. At one of its ends the junction is not consistent with the germline gene, which may arise from a read error. V gene TRBV2 combines with J gene TRBJ2-1; D is possibly TRBD1 or TRBD2 (5 bases each). The germline V gene has CDR1 SNHLY and CDR2 FYNNEI. This CDR3 is 11 amino acids long. The CDR3 reads CASQYSGKGIF. DNA for the CDR3: TGTGCCAGCCAATATTCCGGGAAGGGGATCTTC.

This clonotype has a count of ten or more. The chain couples TRBV20-1 to TRBJ1-2; 8 bases align to TRBD1. Trimming at V came to 0 bases and at J to 8 bases, leaving 11 bases not matched to a gene. Germline-derived CDR1 and CDR2 are DFQATT and SNEGSKA (reference sequence). This CDR3 is 15 amino acids long. For the CDR3, the DNA is TGCAGTGCTAGAGAGGGACAGGAATTTTGGCGGGGCTACACCTTC. Its translation is CSAREGQEFWRGYTF.